Presented here are 14 T cell receptor beta chains from one specimen sequenced in a study of blood T cells in healthy people across ages. Next came a second PCR, run for about 7 to 12 cycles, which used a sample-barcoded 5' primer along with a J-beta primer mix. TCRdb re-called the 5' RACE reads through MiXCR, storing one row per CDR3 protein. Of roughly 1.5 million distinct CDR3 sequences in the sample, approximately 42% were seen once. The sequenced sample consisted of blood. The receptors originated from a woman younger than 30 in good health.

The rearrangement links TRBV6-6 to TRBJ1-2; D remains ambiguous. Trimming removed 5 bases from V and 10 bases from J, with 14 bases in between. This CDR3 contains 12 residues. Germline V gene data show CDR1 as MNHNY and CDR2 as SVGAGI (reference sequence). CDR3 nucleotide sequence: TGTGCCAGCAGTCCCAAGGGAGACGCCTACACCTTC. Its protein is CASSPKGDAYTF.

The chain employs TRBV27 and TRBJ1-6; D not certain. Germline CDR1 and CDR2: MNHEY and SMNVEV (reference sequence). This CDR3 contains 15 residues. V was trimmed by 4 bases and J by 7 bases, leaving 14 bases between them. CDR3 sequence (DNA): TGTGCCAGCAGTTCTCCTCTTACCGGGAATTCACCCCTCCACTTT. This gives the protein CASSSPLTGNSPLHF.

This clonotype appeared a single time. The chain is built from TRBV20-1 and TRBJ2-3, with 8 bases that match TRBD1. After removal of 5 bases from V and 6 bases from J, the junction contained 7 bases not matched to a gene. This CDR3 is built from 13 residues. Germline values: CDR1 DFQATT, CDR2 SNEGSKA (reference sequence). The CDR3 reads CSAEGQALDTQYF. The CDR3 nucleotides are TGCAGTGCTGAGGGACAGGCACTTGATACGCAGTATTTT.

V gene TRBV29-1 combines with J gene TRBJ2-5; D possibly corresponds to TRBD2 (7 bases). This CDR3 contains 14 residues. In germline, CDR1 is SQVTM, CDR2 ANQGSEA. The V gene lost 4 bases and the J gene lost 11 bases, with 23 bases spanning the gap. The DNA of the CDR3 is TGCAGCGTTGGTGACACACGGGGGGCTGGTGAGCAGTACTTC. Amino acids: CSVGDTRGAGEQYF.

The gene calls are TRBV15 and TRBJ2-5, with no clear D. The V gene lost 0 bases and the J gene lost 2 bases, with 1 base spanning the gap. CDR3 length: 12 amino acids. Germline lookup yields CDR1 LNHNV and CDR2 YYDKDF (reference sequence). Here the CDR3 reads CATSREQETQYF. The CDR3 coding sequence is TGTGCCACCAGCAGAGAGCAAGAGACCCAGTACTTC.

The chain links TRBV21-1 to TRBJ2-7; TRBD1 was called by the table and not checked on the DNA. TRBV21-1 is marked as a pseudogene. CDR3 length: 14 residues. The chain's CDR3 is CASSKQGCPYEQYF. In nucleotides, the CDR3 is TGTGCCAGCAGCAAACAGGGTTGTCCCTACGAGCAGTACTTC.

The genes are TRBV10-2 and TRBJ2-2; TRBD1 agrees at 7 bases. The V segment lost 7 bases and the J segment 5 bases; nucleotides outside the gene matches: 10. Germline-derived CDR1 and CDR2 are WSHSY and SAAADI. The CDR3 runs 15 residues. The DNA for the CDR3 is TGCGCCAGCAATCCCCAGGGGGTGGGAACCGGGGAGCTGTTTTTT. Protein sequence: CASNPQGVGTGELFF.

About this clonotype itself: An end of the junction differs from the germline gene, which may be a read error. The rearrangement uses TRBV14 and TRBJ2-7, with D possibly being TRBD2 (5 bases). The DNA end is more similar to TRBJ2-5, so the J call may be wrong. The CDR3 length is 14 residues. Germline V gene lookup returns CDR1 SGHDN and CDR2 FVKESK. CDR3 sequence reads: CASSQGGNQGTQYF. The CDR3 DNA reads as TGTGCCAGCAGCCAAGGAGGGAACCAAGGGACCCAGTACTTC.

There are a few counts of this clonotype. The V call is TRBV29-1, the J call TRBJ1-1; D gene uncertain. This CDR3 contains 13 residues. Deletions cut 2 bases from V and 0 bases from J, with 7 bases between. Per the germline V gene, CDR1 is SQVTM and CDR2 is ANQGSEA. CDR3 residues: CSVETAMNTEAFF. The CDR3 nucleotides read TGCAGCGTTGAAACGGCTATGAACACTGAAGCTTTCTTT.

The chain combines TRBV20-1 with TRBJ1-3; possibly TRBD1 for D (6 bases). There are 13 residues in the CDR3. Germline-derived CDR1 and CDR2 are DFQATT and SNEGSKA (reference sequence). The V end lost 5 bases, the J end lost 3 bases, and 11 bases lay between the germline ends. The CDR3 loop reads CSAVIRGGNTIYF. As DNA, the CDR3 is TGCAGTGCTGTAATCAGGGGTGGAAACACCATATATTTT.

This clonotype was recorded a few times. The chain combines TRBV20-1 with TRBJ1-2; no reliable D call. Germline V gene data show CDR1 as DFQATT and CDR2 as SNEGSKA (reference sequence). V shed 4 bases and J shed 4 bases, with 16 bases lying between them. This CDR3 contains 14 residues. The DNA of the CDR3 is TGCAGTGCTATACAGAACAGTGAAAGCTATGGCTACACCTTC. Its translation is CSAIQNSESYGYTF.

The chain has TRBV6-5 and TRBJ2-1, with 8 nucleotides matching TRBD2. Per the germline V gene, CDR1 is MNHEY and CDR2 is SVGAGI. Trimming at V came to 5 bases and at J to 5 bases, leaving 11 bases not matched to a gene. This CDR3 contains 16 residues. The CDR3 here is CASSQKRLANNNEQFF. The DNA for the CDR3 is TGTGCCAGCAGTCAAAAACGACTAGCGAATAACAATGAGCAGTTCTTC.

This clonotype was seen a few times. The chain is built from TRBV7-2 and TRBJ2-1; a weak D match, TRBD1 (6 bases). Deletions cut 5 bases from V and 7 bases from J, with 18 bases between. There are 15 residues in the CDR3. Looked up from germline, CDR1 is SGHTA and CDR2 is FQGNSA. The CDR3 spells CASSKPGEMGNEQFF. DNA of the CDR3: TGTGCCAGCAGCAAACCAGGGGAGATGGGAAATGAGCAGTTCTTC.

This clonotype was detected only a few times. The genes are TRBV27 and TRBJ2-7; D gene ambiguous. V lost 3 bases, J lost 5 bases, and 8 bases lay in between. The CDR3 runs to 12 residues. Germline V gene lookup returns CDR1 MNHEY and CDR2 SMNVEV (reference sequence). The CDR3 nucleotides read TGTGCCAGCAGTTTTCCCACGAACGAGCAGTACTTC. This gives the protein CASSFPTNEQYF.